This T cell receptor (beta chain) came from a study of cytomegalovirus exposure and HLA in healthy donors. Study results and limitations: Being productive about 87% or about 30% of the time was typical of most TCR beta V segments in an earlier analysis. In vitro work confirmed that a few CMV-associated chains recognize CMV antigens.

Primers: 60 Vbeta forward and 13 Jbeta reverse. TCRdb's table, derived via immunoSEQ multiplex PCR, lists solely in-frame clones and lacks some. The sample yields approximately 110,000 clones, 15% seen once. This clone was seen a handful of times. Its antigen is currently unknown. CDR1 and CDR2 from the germline V gene are MNHEY and SMNVEV (reference sequence). J was trimmed by 2 bases and V by 6 bases; bases with no gene match: 4. This CDR3 region has 14 residues. The clonotype was recovered from a young woman in good health and CMV-seronegative. Sequencing was performed on PBMCs. The rearrangement uses TRBV27 and TRBJ1-3; 7 bases align to TRBD1. CDR3 in DNA: TGTGCCAGCAGGGCAGGACAGGCTGGAAACACCATATATTTT. This sequence encodes CASRAGQAGNTIYF.